These 23 T cell receptor beta chains were all obtained from the same sample, sequenced in a study of shared clonotypes between healthy human individuals. Profiled with immunoSEQ multiplex PCR; TCRdb holds only in-frame clones, not every one. The data show about 820,000 clones, with around 93% seen just once and less than 25% held by the top ten. The naive CD8 fraction comprised CD45RO-negative cells positively selected for CCR7 and excluded terminally differentiated effector memory CD45RA+ cells. Sample: naive CD8+ T cells sorted from blood. All receptors derive from a man aged 25-40 years in good health.

The V call is TRBV5-4, the J call TRBJ1-6; 8 bases are a match to TRBD1. Germline lookup yields CDR1 SGHNT and CDR2 YYREEE (reference sequence). The CDR3 extends over 14 amino acids. Trimming at V came to 4 bases and at J to 8 bases, leaving 5 bases not matched to a gene. This chain's CDR3 is CASSPDREDSPLHF. DNA for the CDR3: TGTGCCAGCAGCCCGGACAGGGAGGATTCACCCCTCCACTTT.

The gene calls are TRBV19 and TRBJ2-7; D gene uncertain. The CDR3 is made up of 12 amino acids. V lost 3 bases, J lost 4 bases, and 7 bases lay in between. Germline V gene sequence: CDR1 LNHDA, CDR2 SQIVND (reference sequence). The CDR3 DNA reads as TGTGCCAGTAGTATTAATGGATACGAGCAGTACTTC. Translated: CASSINGYEQYF.

This chain connects TRBV11-2 to TRBJ1-1; D uncertain. This CDR3 region has 15 residues. V was clipped by 5 bases and J by 3 bases, with 16 bases between them. Germline V gene lookup returns CDR1 SGHAT and CDR2 FQNNGV. The CDR3 DNA reads as TGTGCCAGCAGCCCCCAATCGGGAGGGTACACTGAAGCTTTCTTT. This sequence encodes CASSPQSGGYTEAFF.

J is TRBJ1-2 and V is TRBV27; D perhaps matches TRBD1 (5 bases). Per the germline V gene, CDR1 is MNHEY and CDR2 is SMNVEV (reference sequence). CDR3 size: 15 residues. The ends were cut back, 5 bases at V and 4 bases at J, with 17 bases in the middle. The CDR3 DNA sequence: TGTGCCAGCAGTCCCGATGGGGGTTCGGGCTATGGCTACACCTTC. Encoded protein: CASSPDGGSGYGYTF.

The V gene is TRBV4-1, the J gene TRBJ2-7; weak D call: TRBD2 (8 bases). V lost 4 bases to trimming and J lost 5 bases, with 27 bases between them. The CDR3 has 18 amino acids. From germline, CDR1 is MGHRA and CDR2 YSYEKL. CDR3 sequence reads: CASSPLTGPGLEGHEQYF. The CDR3 region has the DNA TGCGCCAGCAGCCCATTGACAGGGCCGGGACTAGAGGGCCACGAGCAGTACTTC.

This sequence joins TRBV10-3 and TRBJ2-7, with 8 bases that match TRBD2. The CDR3 length is 14 residues. CDR1 is ENHRY and CDR2 is SYGVKD in the germline V gene. Losses at the gene ends were 6 bases for V and 2 bases for J; bases not matched to a gene: 6. Here the CDR3 reads CAIRSPGGAYEQYF. Here the CDR3 DNA reads TGTGCCATCAGGTCGCCGGGAGGGGCCTACGAGCAGTACTTC.

The gene calls are TRBV10-3 and TRBJ2-7; unclear D gene. V dropped 4 bases and J dropped 0 bases, with 13 bases sitting between them. The CDR3 covers 15 residues. Germline V gene lookup returns CDR1 ENHRY and CDR2 SYGVKD. The CDR3 here is CAISGQHPYSYEQYF. DNA of the CDR3: TGTGCCATCAGTGGGCAGCACCCTTACTCCTACGAGCAGTACTTC.

The rearrangement uses TRBV19 and TRBJ2-1, with D perhaps being TRBD1 or TRBD2 (5 bases each). CDR3 length: 14 residues. V gave up 8 bases and J gave up 5 bases, with 16 bases separating them. CDR1 and CDR2 from the germline V gene are LNHDA and SQIVND (reference sequence). The CDR3 bases are TGTGCCAGTGGCCCGGGGACCCCACACAATGAGCAGTTCTTC. Its translation: CASGPGTPHNEQFF.

Concerning this clone: Other nucleotide sequences in the sample specify the same CDR3. This chain links TRBV4-3 with TRBJ2-7; D uncertain. The CDR3 contains 14 residues. The V and J ends lost 0 bases and 0 bases respectively, with 6 bases between them. CDR1 and CDR2 (germline): LGHNA, YSLEER. The DNA for the CDR3 is TGCGCCAGCAGCCAAGACAGGACCTCCTACGAGCAGTACTTC. As protein: CASSQDRTSYEQYF.

The chain couples TRBV4-3 to TRBJ2-2; 12 nucleotides line up with TRBD2. V shed 3 bases, J shed 0 bases, and the junction held 5 bases outside the gene matches. Germline V lookup: CDR1 LGHNA, CDR2 YSLEER. This CDR3 contains 18 residues. DNA for the CDR3: TGCGCCAGCAGCCATCCCCGACTAGCGGGAGCGAACACCGGGGAGCTGTTTTTT. This sequence encodes CASSHPRLAGANTGELFF.

This rearrangement joins TRBV9 to TRBJ2-1; 7 bases are shared with TRBD2. The junction had 4 bases not matched to a gene; V was cut back by 4 bases and J by 6 bases. Germline loops: CDR1 SGDLS, CDR2 YYNGEE. CDR3 length equals 13 residues. The CDR3 spells CASSPRTSNEQFF. CDR3 coding DNA: TGTGCCAGCAGCCCCCGGACTAGCAATGAGCAGTTCTTC. The full variable domain, rest sourced from reference TRBV9 and TRBJ2-1, is DSGVTQTPKHLITATGQRVTLRCSPRSGDLSVYWYQQSLDQGLQFLIQYYNGEERAKGNILERFSAQQFPDLHSELNLSSLELGDSALYFCASSPRTSNEQFFGPGTRLTVL.

The V and J genes are TRBV12-5 and TRBJ2-1, with TRBD2 identical over 8 bases. This CDR3 has 13 residues. Germline V gives CDR1 LGHNT, CDR2 FRNRAP. J gave up 9 bases and V 8 bases, and 9 bases lay outside the gene matches. The CDR3 nucleotides are TGTGCTAGTTCCGCGGGAGGTCCCTTTGAGCAGTTCTTC. This translates into CASSAGGPFEQFF.

The V gene is TRBV25-1, the J gene TRBJ2-3; D unresolved. V was pared by 2 bases and J by 2 bases, with 5 bases between. The CDR3 spans 13 residues. The germline V gene has CDR1 MGHDK and CDR2 SYGVNS. In nucleotides, the CDR3 is TGTGCCAGCAGTGAAAGCAACACAGATACGCAGTATTTT. It codes for CASSESNTDTQYF.

The gene calls are TRBV5-1 and TRBJ2-3; D is unclear. The CDR3 consists of 16 residues. Between the trimmed V and J ends, which lost 0 bases and 1 base, there was a span of 12 bases. Per the germline V gene, CDR1 is SGHRS and CDR2 is YFSETQ. CDR3 amino acids: CASSLEVSLGTDTQYF. In nucleotides, the CDR3 is TGCGCCAGCAGCTTGGAGGTTAGCCTAGGCACAGATACGCAGTATTTT.

The chain combines TRBV5-1 with TRBJ2-1; TRBD2 matches 8 bases. The CDR3 contains 16 residues. V lost 3 bases to trimming and J lost 2 bases; unmatched junction nucleotides: 7. In germline, CDR1 is SGHRS, CDR2 YFSETQ. Here the CDR3 reads CASSSFVGRAYNEQFF. The CDR3 DNA is TGCGCCAGCAGCTCCTTTGTCGGGAGGGCCTACAATGAGCAGTTCTTC.

The rearrangement joins TRBV5-1 to TRBJ2-7; weak D call: TRBD1 (6 bases). Between the trimmed V and J ends, which lost 0 bases and 6 bases, there was a span of 10 bases. This CDR3 region has 13 residues. Germline-derived CDR1 and CDR2 are SGHRS and YFSETQ. In DNA form, the CDR3 reads TGCGCCAGCAGCTTGGTGGGGGCCGGCGAGCAGTACTTC. The encoded protein is CASSLVGAGEQYF.

The V call is TRBV6-1, the J call TRBJ2-3; TRBD1 aligns across 10 bases. The CDR3 spans 18 residues. The V gene's germline CDR1 is MNHNS and CDR2 SASEGT. V lost 2 bases and J lost 6; bases outside the gene matches: 14. The CDR3 DNA is TGTGCCAGCAGTGAACGATCTCCGGGACAGGGGTTTCTGGATACGCAGTATTTT. Its translation: CASSERSPGQGFLDTQYF.

The chain uses TRBV27 and TRBJ2-7; 7 bases map to TRBD2. V was clipped by 3 bases and J by 3 bases; unmatched bases: 2. This CDR3 region has 13 residues. Germline V lookup: CDR1 MNHEY, CDR2 SMNVEV (reference sequence). CDR3 sequence (DNA): TGTGCCAGCAGTTTGCAGCGGGACTACGAGCAGTACTTC. This encodes CASSLQRDYEQYF.

The chain joins TRBV7-6 to TRBJ2-1, with TRBD2 as a possible D gene (5 bases). This CDR3 region has 13 residues. The germline CDR1 and CDR2 sequences are SGHVS and FNYEAQ. V was cut by 1 base and J by 5 bases, with 6 bases left in between. The CDR3 DNA reads TGTGCCAGCAGCTTAGGGGAGAACAATGAGCAGTTCTTC. This translates into CASSLGENNEQFF.

The chain couples TRBV27 to TRBJ1-5; D is unclear. V was shortened by 0 bases and J by 0 bases, with 15 bases between the two germline ends. Germline values: CDR1 MNHEY, CDR2 SMNVEV (reference sequence). The CDR3 runs to 18 residues. The CDR3, as DNA: TGTGCCAGCAGTTTATCCCCCCCAAACAAATATAGCAATCAGCCCCAGCATTTT. Translated, it gives CASSLSPPNKYSNQPQHF.

This clone has a single count. An end of the junction does not agree with germline; a read error may underlie this. The V gene is TRBV13, the J gene TRBJ2-1; 14 nucleotides match TRBD2. CDR3 size: 15 residues. Germline V gene data show CDR1 as PRHDT and CDR2 as FYEKMQ (reference sequence). This CDR3 is CASSLGLAGGNEQFF. The CDR3 region has the DNA TGTGCCAGCAGTTTAGGACTAGCGGGAGGCAATGAGCAGTTCTTC.

The chain couples TRBV27 to TRBJ2-7; 9 bases line up with TRBD1. This CDR3 is built from 15 residues. Per the germline V gene, CDR1 is MNHEY and CDR2 is SMNVEV (reference sequence). The V gene end was trimmed by 3 bases and the J gene end by 7 bases; junction bases not matched to a gene: 10. The CDR3 region has the DNA TGTGCCAGCAGTTTCCCCGGGACAGGGACGGGGGAGCAGTACTTC. Translated: CASSFPGTGTGEQYF.

The chain has TRBV5-1 and TRBJ2-1, with 8 bases fitting TRBD2. Unmatched junction bases numbered 5, after V lost 2 bases and J lost 4 bases. This CDR3 has 15 residues. Germline assignment: CDR1 SGHRS and CDR2 YFSETQ. The CDR3 DNA sequence: TGCGCCAGCAGCTTAAATGAGCGGGAGTACAATGAGCAGTTCTTC. It yields the protein CASSLNEREYNEQFF.